Listed below are T cell receptor beta chains from one sample, sequenced in a study of metastatic and nonmetastatic thyroid tumors. TCRdb called clones again from the PCR reads with MiXCR. The sample has approximately 25,000 clones; 15% are singletons. Sequenced input: blood. The receptor source for this set is a male donor with papillary thyroid cancer or a benign thyroid nodule (not recorded which). Some clones in this sample may be carry-over from other donors' samples. The CDR3 runs from the conserved cysteine through the conserved F or W. A D gene is named only where the DNA matches it firmly. Clone size, where shown, is once, few, many, or a class for clones that have expanded.

j_call: TRBJ1-5; d_call: TRBD1; v_call: TRBV30; clone_size: .; cdr3_aa: CAWSEGQETQPQHF; cdr3_nt: TGTGCCTGGAGTGAGGGACAGGAAACTCAGCCCCAGCATTTT
j_call: TRBJ1-5; d_call: .; v_call: TRBV20-1; clone_size: .; cdr3_aa: CSANGGGGSQPQHF; cdr3_nt: TGCAGTGCCAACGGTGGGGGGGGGAGTCAGCCCCAGCATTTT
j_call: TRBJ2-5; d_call: .; v_call: TRBV11-2; clone_size: .; cdr3_aa: CASSSTQSRWGLGTQYF; cdr3_nt: TGTGCCAGCAGCTCGACCCAATCCCGTTGGGGTCTGGGGACCCAGTACTTC
j_call: TRBJ1-5; d_call: .; v_call: TRBV2; clone_size: many; cdr3_aa: CASSESGGLPQHF; cdr3_nt: TGTGCCAGCAGTGAAAGTGGGGGCCTACCCCAGCATTTT
j_call: TRBJ2-2; d_call: .; v_call: TRBV11-3; clone_size: many; cdr3_aa: CASSLDTSGELFF; cdr3_nt: TGTGCCAGCAGCTTAGATACGAGTGGGGAGCTGTTTTTT
j_call: TRBJ2-1; d_call: TRBD2; v_call: TRBV7-2; clone_size: many; cdr3_aa: CASSSVSGHKDYNEQFF; cdr3_nt: TGTGCCAGCAGCTCCGTTAGCGGGCATAAGGACTACAATGAGCAGTTCTTC
j_call: TRBJ1-2; d_call: .; v_call: TRBV2; clone_size: many; cdr3_aa: CASSPGPNGYTF; cdr3_nt: TGTGCCAGCAGCCCGGGACCCAATGGCTACACCTTC
j_call: TRBJ1-1; d_call: TRBD1; v_call: TRBV30; clone_size: many; cdr3_aa: CAWSADRVKTEAFF; cdr3_nt: TGTGCCTGGAGTGCAGACAGGGTAAAAACTGAAGCTTTCTTT
j_call: TRBJ1-1; d_call: TRBD1; v_call: TRBV18; clone_size: many; cdr3_aa: CASSPGGSDTEAFF; cdr3_nt: TGTGCCAGCTCGCCAGGGGGCTCAGACACTGAAGCTTTCTTT
j_call: TRBJ2-7; d_call: .; v_call: TRBV15; clone_size: many; cdr3_aa: CATSRDRSDSYEQYF; cdr3_nt: TGTGCCACCAGCAGAGATCGTAGTGATTCCTACGAGCAGTACTTC
j_call: TRBJ1-1; d_call: TRBD1; v_call: TRBV6-4; clone_size: .; cdr3_aa: CASSSGQPGSQAFF; cdr3_nt: TGTGCCAGCAGTTCGGGACAGCCGGGCTCACAAGCTTTCTTT
j_call: TRBJ1-3; d_call: .; v_call: TRBV29-1; clone_size: many; cdr3_aa: CSVAPDRNTIYF; cdr3_nt: TGCAGCGTTGCGCCTGACCGAAACACCATATATTTT
j_call: TRBJ1-1; d_call: .; v_call: TRBV7-6; clone_size: many; cdr3_aa: CASSSIRGRGLNTEAFF; cdr3_nt: TGTGCCAGCAGCTCCATAAGGGGCCGGGGGCTGAACACTGAAGCTTTCTTT
j_call: TRBJ2-7; d_call: .; v_call: TRBV5-1; clone_size: .; cdr3_aa: CASSSGDSSYDHYF; cdr3_nt: TGCGCCAGCAGCTCGGGGGACAGCTCCTACGATCATTACTTC
j_call: TRBJ2-7; d_call: TRBD2; v_call: TRBV27; clone_size: medium-sized; cdr3_aa: CASMVAGASYEQYF; cdr3_nt: TGTGCCAGCATGGTAGCGGGCGCTTCCTACGAGCAGTACTTC
j_call: TRBJ1-1; d_call: .; v_call: TRBV12-3/TRBV12-4; clone_size: many; cdr3_aa: CASTYSFFDTEAFF; cdr3_nt: TGTGCCAGCACCTACAGCTTTTTTGACACTGAAGCTTTCTTT
j_call: TRBJ1-5; d_call: .; v_call: TRBV6-1; clone_size: many; cdr3_aa: CASSDPVEGINQPQHF; cdr3_nt: TGTGCCAGCAGCGACCCGGTGGAGGGGATAAATCAGCCCCAGCATTTT
j_call: TRBJ2-2; d_call: TRBD2; v_call: TRBV2; clone_size: many; cdr3_aa: CASSRLAGLIGELFF; cdr3_nt: TGTGCCAGCAGTCGACTAGCGGGGTTGATCGGGGAGCTGTTTTTT
j_call: TRBJ2-1; d_call: TRBD2; v_call: TRBV5-4; clone_size: few; cdr3_aa: CASRAGGLQNEQFF; cdr3_nt: TGTGCCAGCAGAGCGGGAGGGCTTCAGAATGAGCAGTTCTTC
j_call: TRBJ2-1; d_call: TRBD1; v_call: TRBV15; clone_size: many; cdr3_aa: CATSREALGQYNEQFF; cdr3_nt: TGTGCCACCAGCAGAGAAGCCCTGGGACAGTACAATGAGCAGTTCTTC
j_call: TRBJ1-6; d_call: .; v_call: TRBV30; clone_size: many; cdr3_aa: CAWSRQFSPLHF; cdr3_nt: TGTGCCTGGAGTCGACAGTTTTCACCCCTCCACTTT
j_call: TRBJ1-3; d_call: .; v_call: TRBV7-3; clone_size: many; cdr3_aa: CASSLSGGFGNTIYF; cdr3_nt: TGTGCCAGCAGCTTATCCGGGGGCTTTGGAAACACCATATATTTT
j_call: TRBJ2-3; d_call: .; v_call: TRBV11-3; clone_size: few; cdr3_aa: CASSLGGAGGGGGAVTQYF; cdr3_nt: TGTGCCAGCAGCTTAGGGGGGGCTGGAGGGGGCGGTGGGGCCGTTACGCAGTATTTT
j_call: TRBJ1-4; d_call: .; v_call: TRBV6-4; clone_size: many; cdr3_aa: CAHVFRGKYNEKLFF; cdr3_nt: TGTGCCCACGTATTCCGGGGGAAGTACAATGAAAAACTGTTTTTT
j_call: TRBJ2-3; d_call: TRBD1; v_call: TRBV11-1; clone_size: .; cdr3_aa: CASRKGQVATDTQYF; cdr3_nt: TGTGCCAGCAGAAAAGGACAGGTCGCAACAGATACGCAGTATTTT
j_call: TRBJ2-7; d_call: TRBD2; v_call: TRBV7-9; clone_size: many; cdr3_aa: CASSPSGTFTYEQYF; cdr3_nt: TGTGCCAGCAGCCCTAGCGGGACGTTCACCTACGAGCAGTACTTC
j_call: TRBJ2-7; d_call: TRBD1; v_call: TRBV5-1; clone_size: medium-sized; cdr3_aa: CASSPGQGAYEQYF; cdr3_nt: TGCGCCAGCAGTCCGGGACAGGGGGCTTACGAGCAGTACTTC
j_call: TRBJ2-5; d_call: TRBD2; v_call: TRBV19; clone_size: .; cdr3_aa: CASRLAGVETQYF; cdr3_nt: TGTGCCAGTAGGTTAGCGGGAGTAGAGACCCAGTACTTC
j_call: TRBJ2-3; d_call: TRBD1; v_call: TRBV7-3; clone_size: many; cdr3_aa: CASSLIGGTGRYF; cdr3_nt: TGTGCCAGCAGCTTAATCGGCGGGACAGGGAGGTATTTT
j_call: TRBJ2-2; d_call: .; v_call: TRBV12-3/TRBV12-4; clone_size: many; cdr3_aa: CASSHGTGELFF; cdr3_nt: TGTGCCAGCAGCCATGGCACCGGGGAGCTGTTTTTT
j_call: TRBJ2-7; d_call: .; v_call: TRBV7-2; clone_size: .; cdr3_aa: CASSPRGEQYF; cdr3_nt: TGTGCCAGCAGCCCCCGGGGGGAGCAGTACTTC
j_call: TRBJ2-2; d_call: .; v_call: TRBV6-1; clone_size: many; cdr3_aa: CASSRRAGELFF; cdr3_nt: TGTGCCAGCAGTCGGAGAGCCGGGGAGCTGTTTTTT
j_call: TRBJ2-2; d_call: .; v_call: TRBV3-1; clone_size: many; cdr3_aa: CASSLGTLTGELFF; cdr3_nt: TGTGCCAGCAGCCTTGGGACTTTAACCGGGGAGCTGTTTTTT
j_call: TRBJ1-3; d_call: TRBD1; v_call: TRBV4-1; clone_size: many; cdr3_aa: CASSQDWGQVSGNTIYF; cdr3_nt: TGCGCCAGCAGCCAAGATTGGGGACAGGTCTCTGGAAACACCATATATTTT
j_call: TRBJ1-2; d_call: .; v_call: TRBV28; clone_size: few; cdr3_aa: CASSLTAPYGYTF; cdr3_nt: TGTGCCAGCAGTTTAACAGCGCCCTATGGCTACACCTTC
j_call: TRBJ1-2; d_call: .; v_call: TRBV2; clone_size: many; cdr3_aa: CASSGTGNYGYTF; cdr3_nt: TGTGCCAGCAGTGGGACGGGAAACTATGGCTACACCTTC
j_call: TRBJ2-7; d_call: .; v_call: TRBV11-2; clone_size: many; cdr3_aa: CASSLVRSLSSYEQYF; cdr3_nt: TGTGCCAGCAGCTTAGTCCGTTCACTGAGCTCCTACGAGCAGTACTTC
j_call: TRBJ1-3; d_call: .; v_call: TRBV7-2; clone_size: many; cdr3_aa: CASSAPAGSSGNTIYF; cdr3_nt: TGTGCCAGCAGCGCACCAGCAGGGAGCTCTGGAAACACCATATATTTT
j_call: TRBJ1-2; d_call: .; v_call: TRBV6-1; clone_size: .; cdr3_aa: CASSEGGRNNYGYTF; cdr3_nt: TGTGCCAGCAGCGAAGGGGGGAGGAATAACTATGGCTACACCTTC
j_call: TRBJ2-2; d_call: TRBD1; v_call: TRBV6-5; clone_size: .; cdr3_aa: CASSYSDRVRSTGELFF; cdr3_nt: TGTGCCAGCAGTTACTCAGACAGGGTACGAAGCACCGGGGAGCTGTTTTTT
j_call: TRBJ2-5; d_call: .; v_call: TRBV7-9; clone_size: .; cdr3_aa: CASRFASVQETQYF; cdr3_nt: TGTGCCAGCAGATTTGCTAGCGTTCAAGAGACACAGTACTTC
j_call: TRBJ1-2; d_call: .; v_call: TRBV3-1; clone_size: many; cdr3_aa: CASSQDLGADGYTF; cdr3_nt: TGTGCCAGCAGCCAAGATTTGGGGGCTGATGGCTACACCTTC
j_call: TRBJ2-7; d_call: .; v_call: TRBV12-3/TRBV12-4; clone_size: few; cdr3_aa: CASSRGLYEQYF; cdr3_nt: TGTGCCAGCAGTCGAGGCCTCTACGAGCAGTACTTC
j_call: TRBJ1-2; d_call: TRBD1; v_call: TRBV19; clone_size: many; cdr3_aa: CASSITDRGDYGYTF; cdr3_nt: TGTGCCAGTAGTATAACGGACAGGGGAGACTATGGCTACACCTTC
j_call: TRBJ2-1; d_call: .; v_call: TRBV20-1; clone_size: many; cdr3_aa: CSASGAGTSLNEQFF; cdr3_nt: TGCAGTGCTAGTGGAGCCGGGACTTCTCTGAATGAGCAGTTCTTC
j_call: TRBJ2-2; d_call: .; v_call: TRBV28; clone_size: .; cdr3_aa: CASSPSSASGELFF; cdr3_nt: TGTGCCAGCAGTCCCTCTAGCGCAAGCGGGGAGCTGTTTTTT
j_call: TRBJ1-5; d_call: TRBD1; v_call: TRBV5-6; clone_size: many; cdr3_aa: CASSLTGTGNQPQHF; cdr3_nt: TGTGCCAGCAGCCTGACCGGGACAGGGAATCAGCCCCAGCATTTT
j_call: TRBJ2-5; d_call: .; v_call: TRBV20-1; clone_size: many; cdr3_aa: CSGGSKETQYF; cdr3_nt: TGCAGTGGGGGGTCCAAAGAGACCCAGTACTTC
j_call: TRBJ1-5; d_call: .; v_call: TRBV5-1; clone_size: many; cdr3_aa: CASSLGVQGGQPQHF; cdr3_nt: TGCGCCAGCAGCTTGGGGGTGCAGGGTGGTCAGCCCCAGCATTTT
j_call: TRBJ2-5; d_call: TRBD2; v_call: TRBV12-3/TRBV12-4; clone_size: many; cdr3_aa: CASRYSGGRQETQYF; cdr3_nt: TGTGCCAGCAGGTACAGCGGGGGTCGACAAGAGACCCAGTACTTC
j_call: TRBJ2-5; d_call: TRBD2; v_call: TRBV20-1; clone_size: many; cdr3_aa: CSAPKAGLQETQYF; cdr3_nt: TGCAGTGCTCCCAAAGCGGGACTCCAAGAGACCCAGTACTTC
j_call: TRBJ2-6; d_call: TRBD1; v_call: TRBV12-3/TRBV12-4; clone_size: few; cdr3_aa: CAGSSHTDRVGANVLTF; cdr3_nt: TGTGCCGGCAGTTCCCACACCGACAGGGTCGGGGCCAACGTCCTGACTTTC
j_call: TRBJ2-1; d_call: .; v_call: TRBV9; clone_size: many; cdr3_aa: CASSPWDLSSYNEQFF; cdr3_nt: TGTGCCAGCAGCCCCTGGGACTTGAGCTCCTACAATGAGCAGTTCTTC
j_call: TRBJ1-4; d_call: .; v_call: TRBV2; clone_size: many; cdr3_aa: CASSEENLGEKLFF; cdr3_nt: TGTGCCAGCAGTGAAGAAAACTTGGGCGAAAAACTGTTTTTT
j_call: TRBJ2-7; d_call: TRBD2; v_call: TRBV11-2; clone_size: .; cdr3_aa: CASSERGDLSYEQYF; cdr3_nt: TGTGCCAGCAGCGAACGGGGGGATCTCTCCTACGAGCAGTACTTC
j_call: TRBJ2-7; d_call: .; v_call: TRBV6-5; clone_size: many; cdr3_aa: CASSYQTGYEQYF; cdr3_nt: TGTGCCAGCAGTTACCAAACAGGGTACGAGCAGTACTTC
j_call: TRBJ1-1; d_call: .; v_call: TRBV6-6; clone_size: many; cdr3_aa: CASSYGGLMNTEAFF; cdr3_nt: TGTGCCAGCAGTTACGGGGGGCTCATGAACACTGAAGCTTTCTTT
j_call: TRBJ1-4; d_call: .; v_call: TRBV5-4; clone_size: many; cdr3_aa: CAPRQCPEKLFF; cdr3_nt: TGTGCCCCAAGACAGTGTCCTGAAAAACTGTTTTTT
j_call: TRBJ1-1; d_call: .; v_call: TRBV3-1; clone_size: many; cdr3_aa: CASSLAGLNTEAFF; cdr3_nt: TGTGCCAGCAGCTTGGCGGGATTGAACACTGAAGCTTTCTTT
j_call: TRBJ2-1; d_call: .; v_call: TRBV30; clone_size: many; cdr3_aa: CAWSGGRSSYNEQFF; cdr3_nt: TGTGCCTGGAGTGGTGGGAGGAGCTCCTACAATGAGCAGTTCTTC